A single sample gave rise to the 21 T cell receptor beta chains below, sequenced in a study of early T cells in non-severe SARS-CoV-2 infection (dated by TCRdb to about 2021). Receptor amplification or capture employed 5' RACE. Sequenced on a NextSeq 500. In TCRdb, the public reads were trimmed at Q25 with fastp and aligned with MiXCR, with productive beta chains retained. Every distinct CDR3 protein forms one entry, paired with its most common genes and DNA. The sample has about 83,000 distinct CDR3 sequences on record, around 15% of them singletons. The ten largest clones add up to around 3% of the sample. The sequenced sample consisted of whole blood. These receptors all stem from an adult who was a healthcare worker with PCR-confirmed SARS-CoV-2 infection or an uninfected control (not recorded which).

The chain combines TRBV6-6 with TRBJ2-3, with a tentative D call TRBD2 (6 bases). The V end was cut by 2 bases, the J end by 1 base, with 13 bases between. The CDR3 has 16 residues. Per germline, CDR1 MNHNY and CDR2 SVGAGI (reference sequence). CDR3 residues: CASSYLHGGGTDTQYF. The DNA of the CDR3 is TGTGCCAGCAGTTACCTCCACGGGGGAGGCACAGATACGCAGTATTTT.

This chain joins TRBV9 and TRBJ2-5; 9 bases map to TRBD2. V shed 4 bases and J 5 bases; nucleotides not matched to a gene: 12. The CDR3 loop spans 16 amino acids. CDR1 is SGDLS, CDR2 YYNGEE, per germline. CDR3: CASSRGGSGSGETQYF. For the CDR3, the DNA is TGTGCCAGCAGCCGAGGCGGTAGCGGGAGTGGGGAGACCCAGTACTTC.

This clonotype was seen a handful of times. The chain uses TRBV2 and TRBJ2-1; a possible D gene is TRBD1 (5 bases). Between the trimmed V and J ends, which lost 7 bases and 2 bases, there was a span of 15 bases. Germline V CDR1 and CDR2: SNHLY, FYNNEI. The CDR3 has 15 residues. The DNA for the CDR3 is TGTGCCAGCACCCCAGGGCGGCTAACCTACAATGAGCAGTTCTTC. Residues: CASTPGRLTYNEQFF. Full variable domain (missing parts from reference TRBV2 and TRBJ2-1): EPEVTQTPSHQVTQMGQEVILRCVPISNHLYFYWYRQILGQKVEFLVSFYNNEISEKSEIFDDQFSVERPDGSNFTLKIRSTKLEDSAMYFCASTPGRLTYNEQFFGPGTRLTVL.

V is TRBV5-1 and J is TRBJ1-1; 9 nucleotides match TRBD1. CDR3 length: 12 amino acids. V was pared by 4 bases and J by 8 bases, with 3 bases of the junction left unmatched. Germline CDR1 reads SGHRS; CDR2 reads YFSETQ. CDR3 amino acids: CASSRTGEEAFF. CDR3 DNA: TGCGCCAGCAGCCGGACAGGGGAGGAAGCTTTCTTT.

CDR3 coding DNA: TGTGCCAGCAGCGTAGGTCCCTCAGGCTCCTACGAGCAGTACTTC. Residues: CASSVGPSGSYEQYF. The rearrangement uses TRBV9 and TRBJ2-7; D not certain. V lost 0 bases and J lost 0, with 10 bases in between. Looked up from germline, CDR1 is SGDLS and CDR2 is YYNGEE. The CDR3 has 15 amino acids.

In its sample, this clonotype was seen a few times. The rearrangement uses TRBV20-1 and TRBJ2-1; D gene uncertain. This CDR3 region has 13 residues. The germline gives CDR1 DFQATT, CDR2 SNEGSKA (reference sequence). V was cut by 3 bases and J by 4 bases, with 10 bases left in between. As DNA, the CDR3 is TGCAGTGCTAGTCGCACCATTTACAATGAGCAGTTCTTC. Protein: CSASRTIYNEQFF.

The chain has TRBV29-1 and TRBJ2-5; no clear D. The CDR3 is made up of 11 amino acids. CDR1 is SQVTM, CDR2 ANQGSEA, per germline. V lost 3 bases to trimming and J lost 5 bases, with 7 bases between them. This CDR3 reads CSVDNSETQYF. CDR3 DNA: TGCAGCGTTGACAACTCCGAGACCCAGTACTTC.

In its sample, this clonotype was seen a few times. Written as DNA, the CDR3 is TGTGCCAGCGTTAGAGGGGAGGCAGGACGCAATCAGCCCCAGCATTTT. It translates to CASVRGEAGRNQPQHF. The V and J genes are TRBV12-3 or TRBV12-4 and TRBJ1-5, with a tentative D call TRBD1 (5 bases). Trimming took off 8 bases at V and 2 bases at J, with 19 bases between the two ends. This CDR3 is built from 16 residues.

In this sample, this clonotype turned up many times. The CDR3 sequence is CASSVDGPYEQYF. CDR3 DNA sequence: TGTGCCAGTAGCGTGGACGGCCCCTACGAGCAGTACTTC. The chain recombines TRBV19 with TRBJ2-7; no clear D gene. The CDR3 extends over 13 amino acids. V was shortened by 6 bases and J by 2 bases, with 11 bases between the two germline ends. The V gene's germline CDR1 is LNHDA and CDR2 SQIVND (reference sequence).

This clonotype was counted between two and nine times. This chain links TRBV12-2 with TRBJ1-2. TRBV12-2 is recorded as a pseudogene. CDR3 length: 12 amino acids. The CDR3, as DNA: TGTGCAAGTCGCTCGGGCCTCTATGGCTACACCTTC. Its translation: CASRSGLYGYTF.

This clonotype was seen once. The chain uses TRBV7-3 and TRBJ2-1; the match to TRBD2 covers 8 bases. Germline V lookup: CDR1 SGHTA, CDR2 FQGTGA. The junction had 2 bases not matched to a gene; V was cut back by 3 bases and J by 7 bases. This CDR3 spans 13 amino acids. The CDR3 nucleotides are TGTGCCAGCAGCTTGCGGGGGGTGAATGAGCAGTTCTTC. Protein product: CASSLRGVNEQFF.

The chain is built from TRBV7-6 and TRBJ2-1; TRBD2 aligns across 7 bases. The germline gives CDR1 SGHVS, CDR2 FNYEAQ. This CDR3 is built from 15 residues. J gave up 9 bases and V 5 bases, and 13 bases lay outside the gene matches. The CDR3 DNA is TGTGCCAGCAGCCCCCGCGGGAGCACCGGGGGTGAGCAGTTCTTC. Translated: CASSPRGSTGGEQFF. The full variable domain, its missing parts supplied by reference TRBV7-6 and TRBJ2-1, is GAGVSQSPRYKVTKRGQDVALRCDPISGHVSLYWYRQALGQGPEFLTYFNYEAQQDKSGLPNDRFSAERPEGSISTLTIQRTEQRDSAMYRCASSPRGSTGGEQFFGPGTRLTVL.

This clonotype was counted a few times. The chain joins TRBV28 to TRBJ1-1; D is perhaps TRBD1 (5 bases). The CDR3 is 14 residues long. Germline V gene lookup returns CDR1 MDHEN and CDR2 SYDVKM. With 6 bases removed from V and 4 bases from J, the gap between germline ends came to 15 bases. The CDR3 bases are TGTGCCAGCAGCTCCTCTTGGGGGGGCACTGAAGCTTTCTTT. Translation gives CASSSSWGGTEAFF.

The gene calls are TRBV4-1 and TRBJ2-1; D is unresolved. Germline V gives CDR1 MGHRA, CDR2 YSYEKL. The V gene lost 0 bases and the J gene lost 2 bases, with 17 bases spanning the gap. This CDR3 is 18 amino acids long. CDR3 in DNA: TGCGCCAGCAGCCAAGATATGCGTGGGCAAATTACCTACAATGAGCAGTTCTTC. Protein: CASSQDMRGQITYNEQFF.

V and J are TRBV2 and TRBJ2-5; D is unclear. This CDR3 region has 14 residues. V was clipped by 10 bases and J by 1 base, with 16 bases between them. Germline values: CDR1 SNHLY, CDR2 FYNNEI. The CDR3 nucleotides are TGTGCCACCTCTCCTCGGGCAGGCCAAGAGACCCAGTACTTC. Its translation: CATSPRAGQETQYF.

The table lists this clonotype with many counts. The chain has TRBV5-5 and TRBJ1-4; 8 bases match TRBD1. Germline CDR1 is SGHKS and CDR2 is YYEKEE (reference sequence). CDR3 length: 13 amino acids. With V trimmed by 3 bases and J by 8 bases, 3 bases remained unmatched. The CDR3 DNA follows: TGTGCCAGCAGCTCGGACAGGGCAGAAAAACTGTTTTTT. This translates into CASSSDRAEKLFF.

This clonotype was recorded many times. The rearrangement uses TRBV20-1 and TRBJ2-7; D might be TRBD2 (5 bases). This CDR3 region has 14 residues. The germline V and J ends were trimmed by 4 bases and 4 bases, with 17 bases remaining between them. Germline V CDR1 and CDR2: DFQATT, SNEGSKA (reference sequence). CDR3 nucleotides: TGCAGTGCTATTTTGGAGGAACTACCTTACGAGCAGTACTTC. Translating gives CSAILEELPYEQYF.

The rearrangement links TRBV3-1 to TRBJ2-7; maybe TRBD1 (5 bases). The CDR3 has 14 residues. Deletions cut 1 base from V and 5 bases from J, with 12 bases between. Germline V gene data show CDR1 as LGHDT and CDR2 as YNNKEL (reference sequence). CDR3 in amino acids: CASSQGVRVHEQYF. The CDR3 DNA sequence: TGTGCCAGCAGCCAAGGTGTCAGGGTCCACGAGCAGTACTTC.

The CDR3 region is CASSYQKGTEAFF. Here the CDR3 DNA reads TGTGCCAGCAGTTACCAGAAGGGGACTGAAGCTTTCTTT. The chain has TRBV6-6 and TRBJ1-1, with a tentative D call TRBD1 (5 bases). Trimming stripped 2 bases from V and 5 bases from J, with 9 bases between. CDR1 MNHNY and CDR2 SVGAGI come from the germline V gene (reference sequence). The CDR3 runs to 13 residues.

The rearrangement uses TRBV12-3 or TRBV12-4 and TRBJ1-2, with D unclear. The CDR3 spans 12 residues. Trimming stripped 6 bases from V and 8 bases from J, with 13 bases between. CDR3 in DNA: TGTGCCAGCAGGAGCCTAGTAGGGGGCTACACCTTC. Residues: CASRSLVGGYTF.

The chain couples TRBV29-1 to TRBJ1-1, with D maybe TRBD1 (5 bases). The CDR3 runs 13 residues. Trimming removed 7 bases at V and 1 base at J, with 13 bases between. The germline CDR1 and CDR2 sequences are SQVTM and ANQGSEA. CDR3 protein: CSGWGSGNTEAFF. CDR3 coding DNA: TGCAGCGGCTGGGGCAGCGGGAACACTGAAGCTTTCTTT.